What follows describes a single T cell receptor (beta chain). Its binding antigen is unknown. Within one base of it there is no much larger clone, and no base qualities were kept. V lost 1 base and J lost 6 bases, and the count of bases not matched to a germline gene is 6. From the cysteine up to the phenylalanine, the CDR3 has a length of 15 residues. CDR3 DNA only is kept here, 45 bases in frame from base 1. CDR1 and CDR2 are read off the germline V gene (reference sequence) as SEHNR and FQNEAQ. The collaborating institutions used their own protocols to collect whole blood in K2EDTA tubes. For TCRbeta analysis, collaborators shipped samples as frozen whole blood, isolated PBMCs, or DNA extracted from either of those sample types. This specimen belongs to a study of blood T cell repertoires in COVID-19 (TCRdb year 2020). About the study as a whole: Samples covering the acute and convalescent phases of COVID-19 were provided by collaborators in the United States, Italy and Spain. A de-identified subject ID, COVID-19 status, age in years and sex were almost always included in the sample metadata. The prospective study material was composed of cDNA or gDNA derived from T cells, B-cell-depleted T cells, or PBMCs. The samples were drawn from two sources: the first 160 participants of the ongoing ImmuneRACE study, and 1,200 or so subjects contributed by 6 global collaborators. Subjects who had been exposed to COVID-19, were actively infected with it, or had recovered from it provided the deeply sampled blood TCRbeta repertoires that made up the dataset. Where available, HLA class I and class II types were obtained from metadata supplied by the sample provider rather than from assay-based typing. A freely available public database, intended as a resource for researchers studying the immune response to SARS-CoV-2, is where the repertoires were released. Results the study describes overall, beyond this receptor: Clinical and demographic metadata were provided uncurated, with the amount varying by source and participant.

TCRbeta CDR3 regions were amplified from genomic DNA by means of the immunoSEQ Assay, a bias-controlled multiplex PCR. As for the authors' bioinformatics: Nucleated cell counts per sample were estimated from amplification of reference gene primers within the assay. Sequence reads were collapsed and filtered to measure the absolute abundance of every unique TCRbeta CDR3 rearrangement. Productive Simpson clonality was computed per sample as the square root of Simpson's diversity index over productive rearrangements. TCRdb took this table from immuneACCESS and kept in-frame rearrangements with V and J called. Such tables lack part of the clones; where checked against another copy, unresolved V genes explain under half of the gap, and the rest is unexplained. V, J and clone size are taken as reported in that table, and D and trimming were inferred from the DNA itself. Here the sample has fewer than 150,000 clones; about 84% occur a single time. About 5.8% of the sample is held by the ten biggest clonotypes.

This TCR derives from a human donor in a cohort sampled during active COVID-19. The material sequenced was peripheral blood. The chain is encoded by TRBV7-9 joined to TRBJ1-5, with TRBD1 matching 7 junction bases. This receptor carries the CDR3 CASSLGQGDGQPQHF. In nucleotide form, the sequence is TGTGCCAGCAGCTTAGGACAGGGTGACGGTCAGCCCCAGCATTTT. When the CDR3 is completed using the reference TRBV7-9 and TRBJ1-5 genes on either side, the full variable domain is DTGVSQNPRHKITKRGQNVTFRCDPISEHNRLYWYRQTLGQGPEFLTYFQNEAQLEKSRLLSDRFSAERPKGSFSTLEIQRTEQGDSAMYLCASSLGQGDGQPQHFGDGTRLSIL.